This T cell receptor beta chain appears in the sequencing data of a study of blood T cells in healthy people across ages. Study details: Roughly one uniquely barcoded beta molecule per two T cells was captured. Whole-study results and caveats: Those diversity estimates obtained from one million T cells were thought to be underestimates.

Then a second PCR, running roughly 7 to 11 cycles, was carried out with a sample-barcoded 5' primer and a J-beta primer mix. Every single cDNA molecule received a tag from a template-switch adaptor with 12 random nucleotides. A single record per CDR3 protein comes from TCRdb applying MiXCR to the 5' RACE reads. This table holds some 640,000 distinct CDR3 sequences, 25% to 35% found once. Turning to this clonotype: Its antigen is not known. This may arise from a read error, as a much more abundant clone is one base away.

Germline V gene data show CDR1 as SEHNR and CDR2 as FQNEAQ (reference sequence). The CDR3 sequence is 16 residues long. Trimming stripped 5 bases from V and 11 bases from J, with 27 bases between. The rearrangement joins TRBV7-9 to TRBJ2-5, with D maybe TRBD1 (6 bases). Sequenced sample: blood. This clonotype originated in a woman older than 75 in good health. CDR3 sequence reads: CASSLWGRGDYNEQYF. CDR3 DNA: TGTGCCAGCAGCCTCTGGGGCAGGGGCGACTACAATGAGCAGTACTTC.